This T cell receptor (beta chain) originates from a study of HIV-infected patients and healthy controls. The study's findings and limits: MAIT alpha-chain CDR3s were frequent in healthy controls, depleted in HIV+.

This clonotype was counted at least ten times. The antigen is unknown. All unsorted peripheral T cells were captured because whole blood was used without fractionation. Reverse transcription used approximately 500 ng RNA and constant-region primers for alpha and beta. Each of the alpha and beta chains got its own library through chain-specific third strand synthesis with indices. Two random hexamers, added before amplification and joined, formed each molecule's 12-nucleotide barcode. From the 5' RACE reads, TCRdb called clonotypes with MiXCR, one entry per CDR3 protein. The sample holds roughly 9,100 distinct CDR3 sequences, approximately 5% seen once. The sequenced sample consisted of blood. The source of this sequence is an adult in good health.

CDR3 in amino acids: CASSPTGGWTGELFF. Here the CDR3 DNA reads TGTGCCAGCAGCCCTACAGGGGGCTGGACCGGGGAGCTGTTTTTT. The chain carries TRBV11-2 and TRBJ2-2, with 9 bases matching TRBD1. The ends lost 5 bases at V and 5 bases at J; junction bases unmatched: 6. CDR1 is SGHAT, CDR2 FQNNGV, per germline. There are 15 residues in the CDR3.